This entry lists 27 T cell receptor beta chains sequenced from one sample in a study of blood T cells in healthy people across ages. The use of a sample-barcoded 5' primer and a J-beta primer mix characterized a second PCR of roughly 6 to 11 cycles. TCRdb re-called the 5' RACE reads through MiXCR, storing one row per CDR3 protein. The sample lists about 1.7 million distinct CDR3 sequences, about 28% occurring once. The sequenced sample consisted of blood. Every receptor here comes from a woman aged 30 to 39 in good health.

The table lists this clonotype with a few counts. The genes are TRBV27 and TRBJ1-2, with D unclear. Trimming pared 0 bases from V and 6 bases from J, leaving 8 bases between. This CDR3 is 13 amino acids long. Germline V CDR1 and CDR2: MNHEY, SMNVEV (reference sequence). CDR3: CASSLSQQHGYTF. CDR3 in DNA: TGTGCCAGCAGTTTATCCCAACAACATGGCTACACCTTC.

The chain recombines TRBV20-1 with TRBJ2-2; D may be TRBD1 (5 bases). Deletions cut 3 bases from V and 5 bases from J, with 22 bases between. The germline CDR1 and CDR2 sequences are DFQATT and SNEGSKA (reference sequence). There are 17 residues in the CDR3. The CDR3 DNA follows: TGCAGTGCTAGTGGCTGGGGCGATCACAAGGGGACCGGGGAGCTGTTTTTT. Residues: CSASGWGDHKGTGELFF.

The chain couples TRBV5-1 to TRBJ2-1; D gene unclear. V dropped 0 bases and J dropped 2 bases, with 9 bases sitting between them. Per germline, CDR1 SGHRS and CDR2 YFSETQ. The CDR3 spans 15 residues. The CDR3 DNA is TGCGCCAGCAGCTTGGAGGCCACGGCCTACAATGAGCAGTTCTTC. The encoded protein is CASSLEATAYNEQFF.

The gene calls are TRBV6-5 and TRBJ2-7; TRBD1 might be the D (5 bases). In germline, CDR1 is MNHEY, CDR2 SVGAGI. V dropped 8 bases and J dropped 5 bases, with 16 bases sitting between them. CDR3 length: 13 residues. CDR3 loop: CASQRGQIHEQYF. CDR3 bases: TGTGCCAGCCAACGAGGACAAATCCACGAGCAGTACTTC.

The J gene is TRBJ1-1, the V gene TRBV12-3 or TRBV12-4; D gene ambiguous. This CDR3 is built from 13 residues. Between the trimmed V and J ends, which lost 6 bases and 2 bases, there was a span of 10 bases. The CDR3, as DNA: TGTGCCAGCAGCCCGCTCCGAAACACTGAAGCTTTCTTT. Protein: CASSPLRNTEAFF.

The gene calls are TRBV27 and TRBJ1-2; D not certain. Trimming took off 0 bases at V and 2 bases at J, with 13 bases between the two ends. The CDR3 is made up of 16 amino acids. Germline V lookup: CDR1 MNHEY, CDR2 SMNVEV (reference sequence). CDR3 in amino acids: CASSLSMPSWNYGYTF. In DNA, the CDR3 is TGTGCCAGCAGTTTATCGATGCCATCTTGGAACTATGGCTACACCTTC.

This clonotype was recorded a few times. The V call is TRBV20-1, the J call TRBJ2-5; possibly TRBD2 for D (6 bases). Trimming left V 5 bases short and J 2 bases short, with 15 bases between. The CDR3 spans 14 residues. CDR1 is DFQATT and CDR2 is SNEGSKA in the germline V gene (reference sequence). In DNA, the CDR3 is TGCAGTGCTGAGGACCCGGGACTGCAAGAGACCCAGTACTTC. It codes for CSAEDPGLQETQYF.

Worth noting for this clonotype: Relative to the germline gene, one junction end is altered; a read error may explain this. V is TRBV5-1 and J is TRBJ2-3; tentative D call: TRBD2 (5 bases). CDR3 size: 14 residues. Germline values: CDR1 SGHRS, CDR2 YFSETQ. The DNA of the CDR3 is TGCGCCAACAGCCGGGCCTCGGAGGTAGATACGCAGTATTTT. Amino acid sequence: CANSRASEVDTQYF.

There are a few counts of this clonotype. Here the CDR3 reads CASSRSSGGETQYF. The CDR3 DNA sequence: TGCGCCAGCAGCCGATCCAGCGGGGGAGAGACCCAGTACTTC. V and J are TRBV10-1 and TRBJ2-5; 8 bases line up with TRBD2. This CDR3 is built from 14 residues. J gave up 4 bases and V 6 bases, and 7 bases lay outside the gene matches. Germline CDR1 and CDR2: WNHNN and SYGVQD (reference sequence).

This CDR3 reads CASSQTQAPRTEAFF. CDR3 DNA: TGCGCCAGCAGCCAGACGCAGGCTCCGCGGACTGAAGCTTTCTTT. The chain links TRBV4-1 to TRBJ1-1; D gene ambiguous. Trimming shortened V by 3 bases and J by 5 bases, and 16 bases separated the two germline ends. This CDR3 spans 15 amino acids. CDR1 is MGHRA and CDR2 is YSYEKL in the germline V gene.

The gene calls are TRBV5-1 and TRBJ2-3; TRBD1 matches 7 bases. The CDR3 runs 15 residues. Germline CDR1 and CDR2: SGHRS and YFSETQ. J was trimmed by 1 base and V by 2 bases; bases with no gene match: 4. CDR3 DNA: TGCGCCAGCAGCTTTACAGGGGAAGGCACAGATACGCAGTATTTT. Translation: CASSFTGEGTDTQYF.

This clonotype occurred many times. This chain joins TRBV7-9 and TRBJ1-6; D gene unclear. Germline V gene data show CDR1 as SEHNR and CDR2 as FQNEAQ (reference sequence). The length of the CDR3 is 13 residues. Trimming took 1 base from V and 7 from J, leaving 5 bases between them. CDR3: CASSLEGNSPLHF. CDR3 in DNA: TGTGCCAGCAGCTTAGAAGGGAATTCACCCCTCCACTTT.

The V call is TRBV6-2 or TRBV6-3, the J call TRBJ2-1, with 9 bases identical to TRBD2. The CDR3 sequence is 19 residues long. Germline lookup yields CDR1 MNHEY and CDR2 SVGEGT. J gave up 2 bases and V 3 bases, and 14 bases lay outside the gene matches. The CDR3 region is CASSYFGLAGRGAYNEQFF. DNA for the CDR3: TGTGCCAGCAGTTATTTCGGTCTAGCGGGAAGGGGAGCCTACAATGAGCAGTTCTTC.

The chain has TRBV9 and TRBJ2-1; D ambiguous. CDR3 length: 14 residues. The V end lost 3 bases, the J end lost 5 bases, and 12 bases lay between the germline ends. The germline CDR1 and CDR2 sequences are SGDLS and YYNGEE. The CDR3 loop reads CASSAQTSNNEQFF. DNA for the CDR3: TGTGCCAGCAGCGCCCAGACTTCCAACAATGAGCAGTTCTTC.

The chain uses TRBV3-1 and TRBJ2-3; D remains ambiguous. Trimming stripped 4 bases from V and 7 bases from J, with 18 bases between. This CDR3 has 15 residues. CDR1 is LGHDT, CDR2 YNNKEL, per germline (reference sequence). The CDR3 nucleotides are TGTGCCAGCAGCCGGGCCCCCGAGGTTAGTTATACGCAGTATTTT. Translation: CASSRAPEVSYTQYF.

In regard to this clonotype: A single base separates this from a much larger clone, so it may be a read error. The chain joins TRBV29-1 to TRBJ1-2; D gene uncertain. The germline V gene has CDR1 SQVTM and CDR2 ANQGSEA. V was clipped by 5 bases and J by 5 bases, with 12 bases between them. The CDR3 totals 12 residues. CDR3 residues: CSVSRVWYGYTF. DNA of the CDR3: TGCAGCGTTTCTAGGGTTTGGTATGGCTACACCTTC.

The chain is built from TRBV2 and TRBJ1-1; perhaps TRBD1 as D (6 bases). V was shortened by 3 bases and J by 7 bases, with 9 bases between the two germline ends. The germline gives CDR1 SNHLY, CDR2 FYNNEI. The CDR3 length is 12 residues. CDR3 bases: TGTGCCAGCAGTGATATGGACAGTGAAGCTTTCTTT. Translation: CASSDMDSEAFF.

The chain employs TRBV6-5 and TRBJ1-5; 7 bases are shared with TRBD1. The germline gives CDR1 MNHEY, CDR2 SVGAGI. The length of the CDR3 is 15 residues. Trimming cost V 5 bases and J 4 bases; bases outside gene matches: 8. This CDR3 reads CASSPQTGFNQPQHF. CDR3 coding DNA: TGTGCCAGCAGTCCACAGACAGGGTTTAATCAGCCCCAGCATTTT.

The chain links TRBV29-1 to TRBJ2-2; D tentatively reads TRBD1 or TRBD2 (5 bases each). Germline V CDR1 and CDR2: SQVTM, ANQGSEA. The ends were cut back, 8 bases at V and 5 bases at J, with 12 bases in the middle. The CDR3 has 12 amino acids. The CDR3 loop is CSTLGPTGELFF. The CDR3 DNA is TGCAGCACTTTGGGACCTACCGGGGAGCTGTTTTTT.

About this clonotype: One junction end disagrees with the germline gene, perhaps due to a read error. The chain has TRBV7-9 and TRBJ2-5; weak D call: TRBD2 (5 bases). This CDR3 is built from 14 residues. Looked up from germline, CDR1 is SEHNR and CDR2 is FQNEAQ (reference sequence). As DNA, the CDR3 is TGTGCCAGCAGCTTTGGCGCGGGCCGAGAGATCCAGTACTTC. This encodes CASSFGAGREIQYF.

This clonotype was seen a few times. The chain has TRBV2 and TRBJ2-1; D perhaps matches TRBD1 (6 bases). CDR1 is SNHLY and CDR2 is FYNNEI in the germline V gene. V was cut by 1 base and J by 7 bases, with 11 bases left in between. This CDR3 has 14 amino acids. CDR3 sequence reads: CASSEEDSLNEQFF. The CDR3 DNA follows: TGTGCCAGCAGTGAAGAGGACAGCCTGAATGAGCAGTTCTTC.

This chain links TRBV20-1 with TRBJ1-2; no definite D call. This CDR3 region has 11 residues. Germline CDR1 is DFQATT and CDR2 is SNEGSKA (reference sequence). Trimming shortened V by 0 bases and J by 6 bases, and 5 bases separated the two germline ends. CDR3: CSARDPNGYTF. The CDR3 DNA reads as TGCAGTGCTAGAGATCCCAATGGCTACACCTTC.

This sequence joins TRBV6-2 or TRBV6-3 and TRBJ2-4; 10 positions match TRBD2. Germline assignment: CDR1 MNHEY and CDR2 SVGEGT. J gave up 0 bases and V 0 bases, and 14 bases lay outside the gene matches. This CDR3 contains 21 residues. The CDR3 bases are TGTGCCAGCAGTTACTCTCGGAGGACTAGCGGTCGCTTACTAGCCAAAAACATTCAGTACTTC. Encoded protein: CASSYSRRTSGRLLAKNIQYF.

To note about this clonotype: A clone one base away is much larger, so this may be a read error. The chain has TRBV12-3 or TRBV12-4 and TRBJ2-5, with D unresolved. Between the trimmed V and J ends, which lost 6 bases and 7 bases, there was a span of 9 bases. The CDR3 totals 11 residues. In DNA form, the CDR3 reads TGTGCCAGCAGACTACTCGGGACCCAGTACTTC. It yields the protein CASRLLGTQYF.

CDR3 amino acids: CSARVASGGGEQFF. DNA for the CDR3: TGCAGTGCTAGAGTCGCTAGCGGGGGAGGCGAGCAGTTCTTC. This chain links TRBV20-1 with TRBJ2-1; TRBD2 matches at 10 bases. V dropped 1 base and J dropped 10; count of bases not matched to a gene: 7. CDR3 length: 14 amino acids. Germline V gene lookup returns CDR1 DFQATT and CDR2 SNEGSKA (reference sequence).

The chain uses TRBV11-2 and TRBJ2-4, with D tentatively TRBD1 (6 bases). The DNA end lines up better with TRBJ2-7; the J call may be wrong. The CDR3 is made up of 15 amino acids. CDR1 SGHAT and CDR2 FQNNGV come from the germline V gene. CDR3 coding DNA: TGTGCCAGCAGCTTGGAAGGCCGCAGGGGTGACGAGCAGTACTTC. Encoded protein: CASSLEGRRGDEQYF.

This clonotype was counted ten times or more. The chain has TRBV29-1 and TRBJ2-7; D perhaps matches TRBD1 (7 bases). The CDR3 has 12 residues. From germline, CDR1 is SQVTM and CDR2 ANQGSEA. V lost 6 bases, J lost 5 bases, and 14 bases lay in between. In DNA form, the CDR3 reads TGCAGCGTCGGATCAGGGGGGAACGAGCAGTACTTC. Its translation is CSVGSGGNEQYF.